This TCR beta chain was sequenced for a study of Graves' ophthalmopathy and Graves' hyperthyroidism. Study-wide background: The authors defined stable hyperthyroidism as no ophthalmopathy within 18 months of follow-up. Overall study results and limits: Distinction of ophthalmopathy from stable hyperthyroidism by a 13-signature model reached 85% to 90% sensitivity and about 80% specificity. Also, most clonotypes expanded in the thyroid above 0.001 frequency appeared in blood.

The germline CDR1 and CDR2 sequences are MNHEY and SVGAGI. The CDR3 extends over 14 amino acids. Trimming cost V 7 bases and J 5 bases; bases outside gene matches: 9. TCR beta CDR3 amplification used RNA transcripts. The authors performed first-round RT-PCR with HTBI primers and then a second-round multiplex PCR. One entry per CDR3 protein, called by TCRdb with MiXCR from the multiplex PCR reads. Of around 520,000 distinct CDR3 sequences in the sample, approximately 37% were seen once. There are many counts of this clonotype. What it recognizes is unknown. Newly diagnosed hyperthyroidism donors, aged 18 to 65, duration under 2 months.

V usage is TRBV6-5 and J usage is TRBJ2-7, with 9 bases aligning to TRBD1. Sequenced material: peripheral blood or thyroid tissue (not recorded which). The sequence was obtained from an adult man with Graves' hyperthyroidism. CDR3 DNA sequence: TGTGCCAGCACCACCGGGACAGGGCGTCACGAGCAGTACTTC. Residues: CASTTGTGRHEQYF.